A selection of T cell receptor beta chains follows, all from one sample in a study of T cell repertoires in cytomegalovirus infection. One entry per CDR3 protein, called by TCRdb with MiXCR from the reads. Here the sample spans hundreds of thousands of distinct CDR3 sequences, under 20% being singletons. Sequenced: PBMCs. The source is a human donor in good health (CMV status not recorded). Some clones in this sample may be carry-over from other donors' samples. Both conserved end residues are part of each CDR3. Each record gives: J gene, V gene, clone size, D gene, CDR3 protein, CDR3 DNA. A D gene is named only where the DNA matches it firmly. Some rows mark clone size as missing; the rest say once, few, many or name a class of expanded clone.

J: TRBJ1-2
V: TRBV28
size: .
D: TRBD1
CDR3: CASSHGSGGNYGYTF
DNA: TGTGCCAGCAGCCATGGGTCAGGGGGGAACTATGGCTACACCTTC

J: TRBJ1-2
V: TRBV29-1
size: few
D: .
CDR3: CSVEDWVGAGRMLIRYTF
DNA: TGCAGCGTTGAAGATTGGGTGGGGGCTGGAAGGATGTTAATCCGCTACACCTTC

J: TRBJ2-3
V: TRBV7-2
size: many
D: .
CDR3: CASSLTQATDTQYF
DNA: TGTGCCAGCAGCTTAACCCAGGCCACAGATACGCAGTATTTT

J: TRBJ1-1
V: TRBV20-1
size: few
D: .
CDR3: CSARDGTDVMNTEAFF
DNA: TGCAGTGCTAGGGACGGGACTGACGTCATGAACACTGAAGCTTTCTTT

J: TRBJ2-1
V: TRBV18
size: .
D: .
CDR3: CASSPEGTSYNEQFF
DNA: TGTGCCAGCTCACCTGAAGGGACGTCCTACAATGAGCAGTTCTTC

J: TRBJ1-6
V: TRBV7-2
size: many
D: .
CDR3: CASSSAVRVSPLHF
DNA: TGTGCCAGCAGCTCGGCAGTTCGAGTATCACCCCTCCACTTT

J: TRBJ1-4
V: TRBV27
size: few
D: .
CDR3: CASSPGRKGGKLFF
DNA: TGTGCCAGCAGTCCCGGGAGGAAGGGGGGAAAACTGTTTTTT

J: TRBJ1-2
V: TRBV20-1
size: .
D: TRBD1
CDR3: CSARQPGQGGIGYGYTF
DNA: TGCAGTGCCAGACAACCGGGACAGGGAGGTATCGGCTATGGCTACACCTTC

J: TRBJ1-2
V: TRBV19
size: few
D: .
CDR3: CASSRSYGYTF
DNA: TGTGCCAGTAGTCGCTCTTATGGCTACACCTTC

J: TRBJ2-5
V: TRBV7-2
size: .
D: .
CDR3: CASSLGGSWETQYF
DNA: TGTGCCAGCAGCTTAGGGGGTAGCTGGGAGACCCAGTACTTC

J: TRBJ2-5
V: TRBV4-2
size: .
D: .
CDR3: CASSQEGRPPETQYF
DNA: TGTGCCAGCAGCCAAGAAGGAAGACCCCCAGAGACCCAGTACTTC

J: TRBJ1-1
V: TRBV4-2
size: .
D: .
CDR3: CASSQTLRPWGTEAFF
DNA: TGTGCCAGCAGCCAAACACTAAGGCCCTGGGGCACTGAAGCTTTCTTT

J: TRBJ2-1
V: TRBV12-3/TRBV12-4
size: many
D: .
CDR3: CASSLNRDGDEQFF
DNA: TGTGCCAGCAGTTTAAACAGGGACGGGGATGAGCAGTTCTTC

J: TRBJ2-2
V: TRBV5-1
size: .
D: TRBD2
CDR3: CASTSGLATGELFF
DNA: TGCGCCAGCACCTCGGGACTAGCCACCGGGGAGCTGTTTTTT

J: TRBJ2-1
V: TRBV2
size: many
D: TRBD2
CDR3: CASRKLAGVHNEQFF
DNA: TGTGCCAGCAGAAAACTAGCGGGGGTCCACAATGAGCAGTTCTTC

J: TRBJ2-1
V: TRBV12-3/TRBV12-4
size: few
D: .
CDR3: CASSFGTLGRQFF
DNA: TGTGCCAGCAGTTTTGGTACCCTGGGCAGGCAGTTCTTC

J: TRBJ2-1
V: TRBV4-1
size: few
D: .
CDR3: CASSQEPIGSYNEQFF
DNA: TGCGCCAGCAGCCAAGAGCCTATCGGGTCTTACAATGAGCAGTTCTTC

J: TRBJ2-3
V: TRBV6-4
size: few
D: .
CDR3: CASSESGSSTDTQYF
DNA: TGTGCCAGCAGTGAATCCGGATCTAGCACAGATACGCAGTATTTT

J: TRBJ2-1
V: TRBV19
size: many
D: TRBD1
CDR3: CASIKAGQGYNEQFF
DNA: TGTGCCAGTATTAAGGCCGGACAGGGCTACAATGAGCAGTTCTTC

J: TRBJ2-3
V: TRBV2
size: few
D: .
CDR3: CASSDLVDTQYF
DNA: TGTGCCAGCAGTGACCTTGTTGATACGCAGTATTTT

J: TRBJ2-7
V: TRBV6-2/TRBV6-3
size: .
D: .
CDR3: CASSYQDREGHEQYF
DNA: TGTGCCAGCAGTTACCAGGACAGGGAGGGCCACGAGCAGTACTTC

J: TRBJ2-6
V: TRBV2
size: many
D: .
CDR3: CASSGATYASSGANVLTF
DNA: TGTGCCAGCAGCGGAGCCACCTACGCGAGCTCTGGGGCCAACGTCCTGACTTTC

J: TRBJ1-1
V: TRBV12-3/TRBV12-4
size: many
D: .
CDR3: CASTLLLMNTEAFF
DNA: TGTGCCAGCACCCTCCTCCTGATGAACACTGAAGCTTTCTTT

J: TRBJ2-1
V: TRBV29-1
size: few
D: TRBD2
CDR3: CSVVRGEMGFF
DNA: TGCAGCGTTGTTCGGGGGGAGATGGGGTTCTTC